This entry lists 30 T cell receptor beta chains sequenced from one sample in a study of T-cell reconstitution after alpha-beta-depleted transplantation in children. The authors prepared the TCRbeta library with unique molecular identifiers. From the PCR reads, TCRdb called clonotypes with MiXCR, one entry per CDR3 protein. The sample includes approximately 340,000 distinct CDR3 sequences, around 10% of them seen just once. The sample was PBMCs from the stem cell graft donor, taken from the stem cell graft. The receptor set was obtained from a human donor who donated a stem cell graft to a child with acute lymphoblastic leukemia.

This clonotype has a count of ten or more. The chain uses TRBV28 and TRBJ2-4, with D tentatively TRBD2 (5 bases). The germline CDR1 and CDR2 sequences are MDHEN and SYDVKM. CDR3 length: 14 amino acids. V was shortened by 2 bases and J by 3 bases, with 8 bases between the two germline ends. DNA of the CDR3: TGTGCCAGCAGTTTACGGGGTAACAAAAACATTCAGTACTTC. Its protein is CASSLRGNKNIQYF. Looking up the rest from reference TRBV28 and TRBJ2-4 gives the full variable domain: DVKVTQSSRYLVKRTGEKVFLECVQDMDHENMFWYRQDPGLGLRLIYFSYDVKMKEKGDIPEGYSVSREKKERFSLILESASTNQTSMYLCASSLRGNKNIQYFGAGTRLSVL.

This clonotype was picked up a small number of times. This rearrangement joins TRBV10-3 to TRBJ1-4; D is possibly TRBD1 (5 bases). This CDR3 is 13 amino acids long. Germline CDR1 reads ENHRY; CDR2 reads SYGVKD. With 6 bases removed from V and 6 bases from J, the gap between germline ends came to 11 bases. The CDR3: CAISRERDEKLFF. The CDR3 DNA is TGTGCCATCAGCAGGGAGAGGGATGAAAAACTGTTTTTT.

This chain joins TRBV30 and TRBJ1-1; D ambiguous. There are 14 residues in the CDR3. Germline V CDR1 and CDR2: GTSNPN, SVGIG (reference sequence). The V gene lost 0 bases and the J gene lost 2 bases, with 10 bases spanning the gap. CDR3 sequence reads: CAWSVEASNTEAFF. For the CDR3, the DNA is TGTGCCTGGAGTGTAGAGGCGAGTAACACTGAAGCTTTCTTT.

This clonotype was picked up a small number of times. The chain recombines TRBV2 with TRBJ1-2; D might be TRBD1 (6 bases). Germline lookup yields CDR1 SNHLY and CDR2 FYNNEI. Deletions cut 6 bases from V and 3 bases from J, with 17 bases between. The CDR3 has 15 residues. The CDR3 is CASSSGGGPYYGYTF. CDR3 nucleotide sequence: TGTGCCAGCAGCTCGGGGGGGGGCCCTTACTATGGCTACACCTTC.

This clonotype appeared a few times. This sequence joins TRBV9 and TRBJ2-5; D perhaps matches TRBD1 (5 bases). The CDR3 runs to 17 residues. CDR1 is SGDLS and CDR2 is YYNGEE in the germline V gene. Trimming shortened V by 1 base and J by 0 bases, and 16 bases separated the two germline ends. The CDR3 nucleotides read TGTGCCAGCAGCGTAAATCTTGGGGCCTCAAACCAAGAGACCCAGTACTTC. Its translation: CASSVNLGASNQETQYF.

The chain's CDR3 is CASGRGGKETQYF. In DNA form, the CDR3 reads TGTGCCAGCGGAAGAGGAGGTAAAGAGACCCAGTACTTC. The chain joins TRBV12-3 or TRBV12-4 to TRBJ2-5; D may be TRBD2 (5 bases). The CDR3 is made up of 13 amino acids. Trimming removed 8 bases from V and 3 bases from J, with 13 bases in between.

V usage is TRBV7-2 and J usage is TRBJ2-7; TRBD2 aligns across 9 bases. The ends lost 1 base at V and 3 bases at J; junction bases unmatched: 10. The germline V gene has CDR1 SGHTA and CDR2 FQGNSA. The CDR3 is 17 amino acids. The CDR3 loop is CASSLGGLAMGYYEQYF. The CDR3 nucleotides are TGTGCCAGCAGCTTAGGAGGACTAGCGATGGGATACTACGAGCAGTACTTC.

The V gene is TRBV12-3 or TRBV12-4, the J gene TRBJ2-7; TRBD1 might be the D (6 bases). This CDR3 comprises 14 residues. V lost 6 bases and J 5 bases, leaving 17 bases between the germline ends. The CDR3 DNA sequence: TGTGCCAGCAGCCCTCCAGGGGTTTACGACGAGCAGTACTTC. Amino acid sequence: CASSPPGVYDEQYF.

In its sample, this clonotype was seen a few times. The V call is TRBV7-9, the J call TRBJ2-7, with 11 bases identical to TRBD1. V gave up 5 bases and J gave up 2 bases; unmatched junction bases: 8. The CDR3 loop spans 16 amino acids. CDR1 and CDR2 from the germline V gene are SEHNR and FQNEAQ (reference sequence). In DNA form, the CDR3 reads TGTGCCAGCAGCCCCCCTTCGGACAGGGGGCCCTACGAGCAGTACTTC. Translation gives CASSPPSDRGPYEQYF.

This clonotype was detected only a few times. The chain couples TRBV12-3 or TRBV12-4 to TRBJ1-1, with 7 bases matching TRBD1. CDR3 length: 14 residues. J was trimmed by 0 bases and V by 6 bases; bases with no gene match: 4. The CDR3 DNA is TGTGCCAGCAGGATGACAGGGCTGAACACTGAAGCTTTCTTT. Amino acid sequence: CASRMTGLNTEAFF.

This clonotype has just a few counts. This chain connects TRBV28 to TRBJ2-1; 7 bases are shared with TRBD2. V was clipped by 10 bases and J by 1 base; unmatched bases: 4. The germline CDR1 and CDR2 sequences are MDHEN and SYDVKM. The CDR3 consists of 13 residues. Here the CDR3 DNA reads TGTGCCACCAATAGCGGGTCCTACAATGAGCAGTTCTTC. Translated: CATNSGSYNEQFF.

This clonotype was counted at least ten times. V usage is TRBV2 and J usage is TRBJ2-2; 7 bases map to TRBD2. The J segment lost 3 bases and the V segment lost 7 bases, leaving 2 bases of the junction unmatched. CDR3 length: 13 residues. The V gene's germline CDR1 is SNHLY and CDR2 FYNNEI. CDR3 residues: CASTTSHTGELFF. The CDR3 DNA reads as TGTGCCAGCACGACTAGCCACACCGGGGAGCTGTTTTTT.

This clonotype was found a few times. This sequence joins TRBV4-2 and TRBJ1-5; D is uncertain. This CDR3 contains 15 residues. V lost 0 bases and J lost 4, with 10 bases in between. Germline values: CDR1 LGHNA, CDR2 YNFKEQ. The CDR3 region is CASSQDYRTNQPQHF. In DNA form, the CDR3 reads TGTGCCAGCAGCCAAGATTATAGGACGAATCAGCCCCAGCATTTT.

This clonotype was seen a few times. The CDR3: CASTTMTGELFF. CDR3 coding DNA: TGTGCCAGCACGACCATGACCGGGGAGCTGTTTTTT. This sequence joins TRBV11-2 and TRBJ2-2; the D is unclear. The CDR3 loop spans 12 amino acids. Germline V CDR1 and CDR2: SGHAT, FQNNGV. The germline V and J ends were trimmed by 7 bases and 5 bases, with 8 bases remaining between them.

The chain joins TRBV7-9 to TRBJ1-1; possibly TRBD1 for D (5 bases). This CDR3 is 15 amino acids long. Per germline, CDR1 SEHNR and CDR2 FQNEAQ (reference sequence). V was shortened by 4 bases and J by 5 bases, with 17 bases between the two germline ends. DNA of the CDR3: TGTGCCAGCAGCTCAGTGGGACCTAAGGGAACTGAAGCTTTCTTT. As protein: CASSSVGPKGTEAFF.

This chain uses TRBV30 with TRBJ2-2; 9 bases fit TRBD1. The junction had 2 bases not matched to a gene; V was cut back by 0 bases and J by 3 bases. The germline CDR1 and CDR2 sequences are GTSNPN and SVGIG (reference sequence). This CDR3 region has 15 residues. CDR3 sequence: CAWSVRDRDTGELFF. The CDR3 coding sequence is TGTGCCTGGAGTGTACGGGACAGGGACACCGGGGAGCTGTTTTTT.

This clonotype appeared a few times. The V and J genes are TRBV24-1 and TRBJ2-5; D might be TRBD2 (6 bases). The V end lost 1 base, the J end lost 4 bases, and 15 bases lay between the germline ends. The CDR3 covers 16 residues. The V gene's germline CDR1 is KGHDR and CDR2 SFDVKD. DNA for the CDR3: TGTGCCACCAGTGATTTTCCGGGGGAGGCTGGAGAGACCCAGTACTTC. It codes for CATSDFPGEAGETQYF.

The chain carries TRBV11-2 and TRBJ1-3; D is ambiguous. Germline CDR1 reads SGHAT; CDR2 reads FQNNGV. The CDR3 is made up of 14 amino acids. V was pared by 5 bases and J by 5 bases, with 13 bases between. CDR3 sequence (DNA): TGTGCCAGCAGCGAGATCAAGGGTAGAAACACCATATATTTT. This translates into CASSEIKGRNTIYF. Full variable domain (missing parts from reference TRBV11-2 and TRBJ1-3): EAGVAQSPRYKIIEKRQSVAFWCNPISGHATLYWYQQILGQGPKLLIQFQNNGVVDDSQLPKDRFSAERLKGVDSTLKIQPAKLEDSAVYLCASSEIKGRNTIYFGEGSWLTVV.

This chain joins TRBV25-1 and TRBJ1-3; D is perhaps TRBD1 (5 bases). CDR1 and CDR2 from the germline V gene are MGHDK and SYGVNS. V lost 7 bases, J lost 4 bases, and 17 bases lay in between. CDR3 length: 15 amino acids. The CDR3: CASTTTRGSGNTIYF. CDR3 nucleotide sequence: TGTGCCAGCACCACGACCCGGGGGTCCGGAAACACCATATATTTT.

The table lists this clonotype with many counts. The chain employs TRBV7-9 and TRBJ2-7; D uncertain. The germline V gene has CDR1 SEHNR and CDR2 FQNEAQ (reference sequence). V was shortened by 1 base and J by 0 bases, with 10 bases between the two germline ends. This CDR3 contains 15 residues. CDR3 loop: CASSLDGPSSYEQYF. The CDR3, as DNA: TGTGCCAGCAGCTTAGATGGACCAAGCTCCTACGAGCAGTACTTC.

The chain combines TRBV10-1 with TRBJ2-5; 11 bases line up with TRBD1. The V and J ends lost 3 bases and 5 bases, in that order; junction bases with no gene match: 5. CDR1 is WNHNN and CDR2 is SYGVQD in the germline V gene (reference sequence). The CDR3 runs 15 residues. This CDR3 reads CASSDRTGGRETQYF. DNA for the CDR3: TGCGCCAGCAGTGACCGGACAGGGGGCAGGGAGACCCAGTACTTC.

This clonotype has more than one count but fewer than ten. The CDR3 DNA reads TGTGCCAGCAGCTTAGTTTTCGAGACCCAGTACTTC. Translation: CASSLVFETQYF. J is TRBJ2-5 and V is TRBV7-2; D is unclear. V lost 1 base to trimming and J lost 5 bases, with 5 bases between them. CDR3 size: 12 residues. The germline V gene encodes CDR1 SGHTA and CDR2 FQGNSA.

There are many counts of this clonotype. The chain has TRBV12-3 or TRBV12-4 and TRBJ2-1; TRBD1 matches at 7 bases. This CDR3 comprises 13 residues. The J segment lost 6 bases and the V segment lost 3 bases, leaving 2 bases of the junction unmatched. The CDR3 sequence: CASSLTGINEQFF. CDR3 DNA sequence: TGTGCCAGCAGTTTGACAGGGATCAATGAGCAGTTCTTC.

The rearrangement joins TRBV12-3 or TRBV12-4 to TRBJ2-7, with D uncertain. This CDR3 is 12 amino acids long. V was clipped by 4 bases and J by 9 bases, with 13 bases between them. The CDR3 region has the DNA TGTGCCAGCAGTTCGATGACCGCCGGGCAGTACTTC. Translation gives CASSSMTAGQYF.

The rearrangement uses TRBV15 and TRBJ2-2; D is ambiguous. Trimming removed 1 base at V and 5 bases at J, with 5 bases between. The CDR3 loop spans 13 amino acids. The germline V gene encodes CDR1 LNHNV and CDR2 YYDKDF (reference sequence). For the CDR3, the DNA is TGTGCCACCAGCAGAGTAGGGACCGGGGAGCTGTTTTTT. Amino acids: CATSRVGTGELFF.

This clonotype showed up many times. This chain joins TRBV7-2 and TRBJ2-3; 9 bases are shared with TRBD1. The ends lost 3 bases at V and 0 bases at J; junction bases unmatched: 1. The germline gives CDR1 SGHTA, CDR2 FQGNSA. The CDR3 extends over 15 amino acids. DNA for the CDR3: TGTGCCAGCAGCTTCGGACAGGGGAGCACAGATACGCAGTATTTT. Translated: CASSFGQGSTDTQYF. Based on the CDR3 plus reference TRBV7-2 and TRBJ2-3, the full variable domain is GAGVSQSPSNKVTEKGKDVELRCDPISGHTALYWYRQSLGQGLEFLIYFQGNSAPDKSGLPSDRFSAERTGGSVSTLTIQRTQQEDSAVYLCASSFGQGSTDTQYFGPGTRLTVL.

This rearrangement joins TRBV3-1 to TRBJ2-7; D might be TRBD2 (6 bases). Trimming pared 0 bases from V and 0 bases from J, leaving 15 bases between. The CDR3 consists of 17 residues. Germline CDR1 LGHDT, CDR2 YNNKEL (reference sequence). The CDR3 DNA is TGTGCCAGCAGCCAAGAGACCCGGGACTTTTACTCCTACGAGCAGTACTTC. This sequence encodes CASSQETRDFYSYEQYF.

V is TRBV4-1 and J is TRBJ2-2; 11 nucleotides line up with TRBD2. The CDR3 length is 21 residues. Trimming removed 0 bases from V and 0 bases from J; junction bases left unmatched: 12. Germline CDR1 is MGHRA and CDR2 is YSYEKL. This chain's CDR3 is CASSQERPDLAGGPNTGELFF. The CDR3 nucleotides read TGCGCCAGCAGCCAAGAACGCCCCGATCTAGCGGGAGGTCCGAACACCGGGGAGCTGTTTTTT.

This clonotype was counted a few times. J is TRBJ2-1 and V is TRBV12-3 or TRBV12-4, with TRBD2 identical over 11 bases. V lost 5 bases, J lost 2 bases, and 5 bases stayed unmatched. The CDR3 sequence is 16 residues long. CDR3 DNA sequence: TGTGCCAGCAGTGGGGGACTAGCGGTTCCCTACAATGAGCAGTTCTTC. The encoded protein is CASSGGLAVPYNEQFF.

The chain joins TRBV7-8 to TRBJ2-7; 8 bases line up with TRBD1. The CDR3 runs to 18 residues. The ends lost 1 base at V and 2 bases at J; junction bases unmatched: 13. The V gene's germline CDR1 is SGHVS and CDR2 FQNEAQ. This CDR3 is CASSLVTGAVPTAYEQYF. CDR3 nucleotides: TGTGCCAGCAGCTTAGTGACAGGGGCCGTGCCCACGGCCTACGAGCAGTACTTC.